The 30 T cell receptor beta chains below come from one sample, sequenced in a study of blood T cell repertoires in COVID-19. This table comes from immunoSEQ multiplex PCR, and its TCRdb copy is limited to in-frame clones, with some not included. Among about 55,000 clones, 80% to 95% were seen once, and the ten largest hold roughly 15%. Sample: peripheral blood. These receptors were obtained from a man at least 80 years old with acute or convalescent COVID-19.

The J gene is TRBJ1-5, the V gene TRBV5-1; unclear D gene. The CDR3 spans 16 residues. Germline V gene data show CDR1 as SGHRS and CDR2 as YFSETQ. Trimming removed 0 bases at V and 0 bases at J, with 10 bases between. The CDR3 loop is CASSLDAVNSNQPQHF. The CDR3 DNA reads as TGCGCCAGCAGCTTGGATGCAGTGAATAGCAATCAGCCCCAGCATTTT.

This clone was counted a few times. This rearrangement joins TRBV2 to TRBJ1-6; D perhaps matches TRBD1 (5 bases). V was shortened by 6 bases and J by 7 bases, with 13 bases between the two germline ends. This CDR3 contains 14 residues. From germline, CDR1 is SNHLY and CDR2 FYNNEI. The CDR3 bases are TGTGCCAGCAGAGGCGGGGGTTGGAATTCACCCCTCCACTTT. Its protein is CASRGGGWNSPLHF.

V gene TRBV4-2 combines with J gene TRBJ2-3; TRBD2 is a possible D gene (7 bases). Between the trimmed V and J ends, which lost 6 bases and 1 base, there was a span of 23 bases. Germline V gene data show CDR1 as LGHNA and CDR2 as YNFKEQ. This CDR3 is built from 18 residues. The CDR3 sequence is CASRLGGASQRRTDTQYF. The CDR3 DNA reads TGTGCCAGCAGGTTGGGGGGGGCCTCCCAAAGACGCACAGATACGCAGTATTTT.

CDR3 DNA sequence: TGTGCCAGCAGCTCCCAGACAGGGGGCTATGGCTACACCTTC. Protein sequence: CASSSQTGGYGYTF. V and J are TRBV5-5 and TRBJ1-2; 9 bases map to TRBD1. The ends lost 3 bases at V and 4 bases at J; junction bases unmatched: 4. Germline V gives CDR1 SGHKS, CDR2 YYEKEE (reference sequence). The CDR3 is 14 residues long.

CDR3 loop: CAIKGKGAGELFF. CDR3 bases: TGTGCCATCAAGGGGAAGGGTGCCGGGGAGCTGTTTTTT. This chain uses TRBV10-3 with TRBJ2-2; maybe TRBD1 (5 bases). V was shortened by 7 bases and J by 6 bases, with 12 bases between the two germline ends. In germline, CDR1 is ENHRY, CDR2 SYGVKD. There are 13 residues in the CDR3.

V usage is TRBV9 and J usage is TRBJ2-7; D not resolved. Trimming removed 3 bases at V and 2 bases at J, with 6 bases between. The germline V gene has CDR1 SGDLS and CDR2 YYNGEE. The CDR3 consists of 12 residues. CDR3 sequence: CASSALTYEQYF. The CDR3 DNA sequence: TGTGCCAGCAGCGCTCTAACCTACGAGCAGTACTTC.

The chain combines TRBV5-1 with TRBJ2-5, with 9 bases lining up with TRBD1. After removal of 5 bases from V and 3 bases from J, the junction contained 5 bases not matched to a gene. Germline lookup yields CDR1 SGHRS and CDR2 YFSETQ. This CDR3 has 14 residues. In nucleotides, the CDR3 is TGCGCCAGCAGTACAGGGGGCTTAAAAGAGACCCAGTACTTC. It translates to CASSTGGLKETQYF.

This clone was detected many times. Other DNA sequences from this sample encode an identical CDR3 as well. The rearrangement uses TRBV19 and TRBJ1-5; 10 bases map to TRBD1. J gave up 2 bases and V 5 bases, and 0 bases lay outside the gene matches. The germline gives CDR1 LNHDA, CDR2 SQIVND (reference sequence). The CDR3 is 14 residues long. The DNA for the CDR3 is TGTGCCAGTAGTGGGACAGGGGGCAATCAGCCCCAGCATTTT. It translates to CASSGTGGNQPQHF.

The genes are TRBV6-5 and TRBJ2-1; TRBD2 aligns across 8 bases. V gave up 8 bases and J gave up 5 bases; unmatched junction bases: 11. The CDR3 has 15 residues. Per the germline V gene, CDR1 is MNHEY and CDR2 is SVGAGI. The CDR3 nucleotides are TGTGCCAGCTCTCGGGTTCGGGGGGGCAACAATGAGCAGTTCTTC. It codes for CASSRVRGGNNEQFF.

The chain joins TRBV19 to TRBJ2-3; tentative D call: TRBD2 (5 bases). CDR3 length: 18 amino acids. V dropped 0 bases and J dropped 0 bases, with 16 bases sitting between them. Germline assignment: CDR1 LNHDA and CDR2 SQIVND (reference sequence). In DNA, the CDR3 is TGTGCCAGTAGTATAGATTCCAACCGGGAACCTAGCACAGATACGCAGTATTTT. Its translation is CASSIDSNREPSTDTQYF.

V usage is TRBV7-9 and J usage is TRBJ1-4, with 8 bases that match TRBD1. The germline gives CDR1 SEHNR, CDR2 FQNEAQ (reference sequence). The ends lost 11 bases at V and 7 bases at J; junction bases unmatched: 9. The CDR3 contains 13 residues. The CDR3 DNA follows: TGTGCCGGCGCACAGGGGGAGGGTGAAAAACTGTTTTTT. Translation: CAGAQGEGEKLFF.

The gene calls are TRBV30 and TRBJ1-6; unclear D gene. Germline loops: CDR1 GTSNPN, CDR2 SVGIG (reference sequence). V was trimmed by 4 bases and J by 0 bases, leaving 22 bases between them. The CDR3 contains 19 residues. The DNA of the CDR3 is TGTGCCTGGACCGCCCTGCGGGATTACGGGAGCTCCTATAATTCACCCCTCCACTTT. This gives the protein CAWTALRDYGSSYNSPLHF.

The chain carries TRBV6-1 and TRBJ1-4; tentative D call: TRBD1 (5 bases). The V end was cut by 3 bases, the J end by 3 bases, with 8 bases between. Looked up from germline, CDR1 is MNHNS and CDR2 is SASEGT. This CDR3 comprises 14 residues. CDR3 amino acids: CASSDGGANEKLFF. DNA for the CDR3: TGTGCCAGCAGTGATGGAGGGGCTAATGAAAAACTGTTTTTT.

The J gene is TRBJ2-2, the V gene TRBV2; 9 bases map to TRBD2. There are 18 residues in the CDR3. Germline V CDR1 and CDR2: SNHLY, FYNNEI. Trimming took 6 bases from V and 2 from J; bases not matched to a gene: 13. CDR3 nucleotide sequence: TGTGCCAGCAGGAATGCGGATAGCGGGGGACCCAACACCGGGGAGCTGTTTTTT. Its protein is CASRNADSGGPNTGELFF. The variable domain in full, with the rest retrieved from reference TRBV2 and TRBJ2-2, is EPEVTQTPSHQVTQMGQEVILRCVPISNHLYFYWYRQILGQKVEFLVSFYNNEISEKSEIFDDQFSVERPDGSNFTLKIRSTKLEDSAMYFCASRNADSGGPNTGELFFGEGSRLTVL.

The chain carries TRBV25-1 and TRBJ1-5, with a tentative D call TRBD1 (6 bases). The V end lost 11 bases, the J end lost 7 bases, and 15 bases lay between the germline ends. There are 12 residues in the CDR3. The germline V gene encodes CDR1 MGHDK and CDR2 SYGVNS. CDR3 region: CAEGGAGQPQHF. The CDR3 DNA reads TGTGCCGAGGGGGGGGCGGGGCAGCCCCAGCATTTT. Variable domain in full (rest from reference TRBV25-1 and TRBJ1-5): EADIYQTPRYLVIGTGKKITLECSQTMGHDKMYWYQQDPGMELHLIHYSYGVNSTEKGDLSSESTVSRIRTEHFPLTLESARPSHTSQYLCAEGGAGQPQHFGDGTRLSIL.

This clone was picked up one time. J is TRBJ2-5 and V is TRBV5-1; the D gene is possibly TRBD2 (6 bases). Germline values: CDR1 SGHRS, CDR2 YFSETQ. V gave up 4 bases and J gave up 5 bases, with 12 bases separating them. The CDR3 has 13 amino acids. CDR3 in DNA: TGCGCCAGCAGCGGGACTGAGGGTGAGACCCAGTACTTC. Translation: CASSGTEGETQYF.

The rearrangement joins TRBV7-2 to TRBJ2-7; D is ambiguous. The CDR3 contains 14 residues. CDR1 and CDR2 (germline): SGHTA, FQGNSA. Trimming removed 1 base at V and 3 bases at J, with 10 bases between. For the CDR3, the DNA is TGTGCCAGCAGCTTAGGGGCCAGCTACTACGAGCAGTACTTC. Its translation is CASSLGASYYEQYF.

The CDR3 nucleotides read TGTGCCAGCAGCTTAGGGCTAGCGAGGAACACCGGGGAGCTGTTTTTT. Its protein is CASSLGLARNTGELFF. The genes are TRBV11-2 and TRBJ2-2; D is perhaps TRBD2 (6 bases). CDR1 is SGHAT and CDR2 is FQNNGV in the germline V gene. This CDR3 has 16 amino acids. The V gene lost 1 base and the J gene lost 1 base, with 10 bases spanning the gap. Full variable domain (remainder filled in from reference TRBV11-2 and TRBJ2-2): EAGVAQSPRYKIIEKRQSVAFWCNPISGHATLYWYQQILGQGPKLLIQFQNNGVVDDSQLPKDRFSAERLKGVDSTLKIQPAKLEDSAVYLCASSLGLARNTGELFFGEGSRLTVL.

The rearrangement links TRBV5-1 to TRBJ2-2; 8 bases are a match to TRBD2. The germline gives CDR1 SGHRS, CDR2 YFSETQ. The length of the CDR3 is 16 residues. Trimming cost V 0 bases and J 6 bases; bases outside gene matches: 7. Written as DNA, the CDR3 is TGCGCCAGCAGCTTGGCCCGCGGGGGGCGGTCCGGGGAGCTGTTTTTT. This codes for CASSLARGGRSGELFF.

This clone was counted between two and nine times. The V and J genes are TRBV4-2 and TRBJ2-1, with 7 bases lining up with TRBD1. With 4 bases clipped from V and 1 base from J, the junction kept 4 bases outside the gene matches. CDR1 is LGHNA, CDR2 YNFKEQ, per germline. This CDR3 spans 15 amino acids. CDR3 bases: TGTGCCAGCAGCCCAGGGACAGCTTCCTACAATGAGCAGTTCTTC. Protein product: CASSPGTASYNEQFF.

V and J are TRBV11-2 and TRBJ1-5; tentative D call: TRBD1 (6 bases). This CDR3 contains 18 residues. Germline assignment: CDR1 SGHAT and CDR2 FQNNGV. V dropped 6 bases and J dropped 0 bases, with 21 bases sitting between them. The CDR3 sequence is CASSRWWDNLYSNQPQHF. The DNA of the CDR3 is TGTGCCAGCAGTCGGTGGTGGGACAACCTATATAGCAATCAGCCCCAGCATTTT. Using reference TRBV11-2 and TRBJ1-5 for the parts outside the CDR3, the full variable domain is EAGVAQSPRYKIIEKRQSVAFWCNPISGHATLYWYQQILGQGPKLLIQFQNNGVVDDSQLPKDRFSAERLKGVDSTLKIQPAKLEDSAVYLCASSRWWDNLYSNQPQHFGDGTRLSIL.

V usage is TRBV6-2 or TRBV6-3 and J usage is TRBJ2-7, with 9 positions matching TRBD2. CDR3 length: 15 amino acids. V was pared by 5 bases and J by 0 bases, with 5 bases of the junction left unmatched. Germline V gene sequence: CDR1 MNHEY, CDR2 SVGEGT. The DNA for the CDR3 is TGTGCCAGCAGTCCCCGCGGGGGGGCCTCCTACGAGCAGTACTTC. Translating gives CASSPRGGASYEQYF.

The V call is TRBV9, the J call TRBJ1-6, with 7 bases aligning to TRBD1. The CDR3 extends over 15 amino acids. The V and J ends lost 0 bases and 8 bases, in that order; junction bases with no gene match: 5. CDR1 and CDR2 (germline): SGDLS, YYNGEE. The CDR3 nucleotides read TGTGCCAGCAGCGTAGAGGAACAGGGGCATTCACCCCTCCACTTT. This encodes CASSVEEQGHSPLHF.

The chain is built from TRBV4-2 and TRBJ2-7, with 7 bases lining up with TRBD1. The CDR3 totals 16 residues. The V segment lost 2 bases and the J segment 2 bases; nucleotides outside the gene matches: 9. Germline V gene lookup returns CDR1 LGHNA and CDR2 YNFKEQ. CDR3 region: CASSQSIGQDAYEQYF. For the CDR3, the DNA is TGTGCCAGCAGCCAATCTATAGGACAGGATGCCTACGAGCAGTACTTC.

The chain employs TRBV29-1 and TRBJ2-3, with TRBD1 matching 8 bases. V shed 3 bases and J 1 base; nucleotides not matched to a gene: 0. Germline loops: CDR1 SQVTM, CDR2 ANQGSEA. The CDR3 is made up of 13 amino acids. The CDR3 DNA follows: TGCAGCGTTGACAGGGGGCGCACAGATACGCAGTATTTT. This sequence encodes CSVDRGRTDTQYF.

Regarding this clone: The junction differs from germline at one of its ends, possibly a read error. In DNA, the CDR3 is TGTGCCACCGATCCCGGGCTCGGACAGAACTTT. Protein product: CATDPGLGQNF. The rearrangement uses TRBV6-6 and TRBJ1-1; D might be TRBD1 (6 bases). Germline assignment: CDR1 MNHNY and CDR2 SVGAGI (reference sequence). The CDR3 extends over 11 amino acids.

This chain links TRBV2 with TRBJ2-7, with 7 bases fitting TRBD1. Germline CDR1 SNHLY, CDR2 FYNNEI. The length of the CDR3 is 14 residues. Unmatched junction bases numbered 5, after V lost 6 bases and J lost 0 bases. The CDR3 sequence is CASSPGQLSYEQYF. The CDR3 DNA reads as TGTGCCAGCAGCCCGGGACAGCTCTCCTACGAGCAGTACTTC. The full variable domain, in which reference TRBV2 and TRBJ2-7 provide the parts outside the CDR3, is EPEVTQTPSHQVTQMGQEVILRCVPISNHLYFYWYRQILGQKVEFLVSFYNNEISEKSEIFDDQFSVERPDGSNFTLKIRSTKLEDSAMYFCASSPGQLSYEQYFGPGTRLTVT.

The chain has TRBV27 and TRBJ2-3, with D maybe TRBD2 (6 bases). CDR3 length: 16 residues. V lost 3 bases to trimming and J lost 0 bases, with 13 bases between them. Germline-derived CDR1 and CDR2 are MNHEY and SMNVEV (reference sequence). The CDR3 DNA follows: TGTGCCAGCAGTTTGTGGGCGGGGCCTAGCACAGATACGCAGTATTTT. Translation: CASSLWAGPSTDTQYF.

The chain combines TRBV3-1 (or the pseudogene TRBV3-2) with TRBJ2-7; 7 bases align to TRBD1. The CDR3 has 14 amino acids. CDR1 is LGHDT, CDR2 YNNKEL, per germline (reference sequence). V lost 5 bases, J lost 0 bases, and 4 bases stayed unmatched. CDR3 bases: TGTGCCAGCAGCGCGACAGGGAGCTCCTACGAGCAGTACTTC. This translates into CASSATGSSYEQYF.

V usage is TRBV7-8 and J usage is TRBJ2-3; possibly TRBD2 for D (6 bases). The germline V gene encodes CDR1 SGHVS and CDR2 FQNEAQ. V lost 2 bases to trimming and J lost 6 bases, with 15 bases between them. The CDR3 totals 15 residues. CDR3 DNA sequence: TGTGCCAGCAGCTTACCACGACTAGTCCGGGATACGCAGTATTTT. This codes for CASSLPRLVRDTQYF.